This T cell receptor beta chain stems from a study of T cell clones after liver transplantation. Study information: Three of eight recipients were HCV-positive; others had non-autoimmune, non-viral indications.

The assay was immunoSEQ multiplex PCR, and TCRdb's table has in-frame clones only and misses some. The sample contains 70,000 to 85,000 clones, under 90% of which appear only once. The CDR3 is 15 amino acids. V dropped 6 bases and J dropped 5 bases, with 19 bases sitting between them. Germline V lookup: CDR1 MNHNS, CDR2 SASEGT. CD3+CD4+ and CD3+CD8+ cells were FACS-sorted from thawed unstimulated PBMCs. This clone has a count of ten or more. The chain recombines TRBV6-1 with TRBJ1-1; tentative D call: TRBD1 (6 bases). Specimen: CD4+ T cells from blood, collected before liver transplant. This receptor was obtained from a human donor who received a liver transplant. CDR3 in amino acids: CASSPPGGRETEAFF. The DNA of the CDR3 is TGTGCCAGCAGCCCGCCGGGGGGGCGGGAGACTGAAGCTTTCTTT.